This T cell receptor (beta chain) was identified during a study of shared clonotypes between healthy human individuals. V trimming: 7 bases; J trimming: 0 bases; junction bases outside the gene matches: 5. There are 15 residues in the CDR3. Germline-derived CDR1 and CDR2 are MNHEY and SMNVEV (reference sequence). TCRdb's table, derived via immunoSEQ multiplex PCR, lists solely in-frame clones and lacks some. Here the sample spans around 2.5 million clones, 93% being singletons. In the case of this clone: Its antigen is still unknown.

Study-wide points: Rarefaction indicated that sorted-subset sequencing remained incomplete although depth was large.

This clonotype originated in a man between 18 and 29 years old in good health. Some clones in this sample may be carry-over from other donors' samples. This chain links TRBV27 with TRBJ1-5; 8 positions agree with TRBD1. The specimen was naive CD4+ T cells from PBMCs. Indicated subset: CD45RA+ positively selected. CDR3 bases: TGTGCCAGCACCTCGACAGGGGATAGCAATCAGCCCCAGCATTTT. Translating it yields CASTSTGDSNQPQHF.